A selection of T cell receptor beta chains follows, all from one sample in a study of cytomegalovirus exposure and HLA in healthy donors. Data came from immunoSEQ multiplex PCR; TCRdb stores just in-frame clones and leaves some out. Here the sample spans approximately 120,000 clones, 65% to 80% being singletons. Sequencing input: PBMCs. The receptor source for this set is a middle-aged woman in good health and CMV-seropositive. The CDR3 runs from the conserved cysteine through the conserved F or W. The D gene is left open where the match is weak. Clone sizes are given selectively: once, few, many, or a class where the clone is expanded.

d_call j_call v_call clone_size cdr3_aa cdr3_nt
- TRBJ2-1 TRBV7-9 - CASSLASGEQFF TGTGCCAGCAGCTTAGCGTCAGGTGAGCAGTTCTTC
- TRBJ1-2 TRBV4-1 - CASSQDGGANYGYTF TGCGCCAGCAGCCAAGATGGGGGGGCTAACTATGGCTACACCTTC
TRBD1 TRBJ2-2 TRBV19 - CASSHAGGTGELFF TGTGCCAGTAGTCATGCAGGGGGAACCGGGGAGCTGTTTTTT
TRBD1 TRBJ1-1 TRBV6-1 - CASSEEYRGTAFF TGTGCCAGCAGTGAGGAGTACAGGGGCACAGCTTTCTTT
- TRBJ1-1 TRBV7-6 - CASSLRDGGDTEAFF TGTGCCAGCAGCTTGCGGGACGGCGGGGACACTGAAGCTTTCTTT
- TRBJ2-3 TRBV9 few CASSHQGTDTQYF TGTGCCAGCAGTCACCAGGGGACAGATACGCAGTATTTT
- TRBJ2-5 TRBV4-1 - CASSQGQQETQYF TGCGCCAGCAGCCAAGGGCAACAAGAGACCCAGTACTTC
- TRBJ2-2 TRBV7-9 once CASSFGVSNTGELFF TGTGCCAGCAGCTTCGGGGTTTCGAACACCGGGGAGCTGTTTTTT
- TRBJ2-7 TRBV7-6 - CASSPRRGGYEQYF TGTGCCAGCAGCCCGAGGAGGGGAGGCTACGAGCAGTACTTC
- TRBJ1-1 TRBV29-1 - CSVYFVLSNTEAFF TGCAGCGTATATTTTGTTCTTTCGAACACTGAAGCTTTCTTT
TRBD1 TRBJ1-5 TRBV10-3 few CAISRQGGNQPQHF TGTGCCATCAGTCGACAGGGGGGCAATCAGCCCCAGCATTTT
- TRBJ1-2 TRBV19 few CASSIVGGSSYGYTF TGTGCCAGTAGTATCGTCGGGGGGTCCAGCTATGGCTACACCTTC
- TRBJ2-5 TRBV7-2 - CASSLGAEREETQYF TGTGCCAGCAGCTTAGGAGCGGAGAGGGAGGAGACCCAGTACTTC
- TRBJ2-5 TRBV5-1 few CASSLGGIETQYF TGCGCCAGCAGCTTGGGGGGCATAGAGACCCAGTACTTC
TRBD2 TRBJ2-3 TRBV30 - CAWTSGRWSTDTQYF TGTGCCTGGACTAGCGGGAGGTGGAGCACAGATACGCAGTATTTT
TRBD1 TRBJ1-4 TRBV19 - CASSIRTGDEKLFF TGTGCCAGTAGTATCCGGACAGGGGACGAAAAACTGTTTTTT
- TRBJ1-1 TRBV5-1 - CASSSTGFRTEAFF TGCGCCAGCAGCTCCACAGGGTTTCGCACTGAAGCTTTCTTT
- TRBJ2-1 TRBV19 - CASSPSGTRNEQFF TGTGCCAGTAGTCCGTCCGGGACAAGGAATGAGCAGTTCTTC
TRBD2 TRBJ2-7 TRBV30 - CAWSLPGTRRGSQYF TGTGCCTGGAGTCTACCCGGGACTAGAAGGGGGTCGCAGTACTTC
TRBD1 TRBJ2-7 TRBV5-8 - CASSTGTDHYEQYF TGTGCCAGCAGCACCGGGACAGACCACTACGAGCAGTACTTC
TRBD1 TRBJ1-2 TRBV5-1 - CASSPRQGFNGYTF TGCGCCAGCAGCCCGAGACAGGGGTTTAATGGCTACACCTTC
TRBD1 TRBJ2-7 TRBV5-6 - CASSYYGTGSSYEQYF TGTGCCAGCAGCTACTACGGGACAGGGTCGTCCTACGAGCAGTACTTC
TRBD1 TRBJ2-7 TRBV4-1 - CASSLSGTGAYEQYF TGCGCCAGCAGCCTATCCGGGACAGGGGCCTACGAGCAGTACTTC
- TRBJ1-2 TRBV9 - CASSVETGTNYGYTF TGTGCCAGCAGCGTAGAAACAGGAACTAACTATGGCTACACCTTC
- TRBJ2-7 TRBV7-9 - CSSTPAAGLDEQYF TGTTCCAGCACCCCGGCGGCGGGGCTCGACGAGCAGTACTTC
- TRBJ2-1 TRBV28 - CASSLTENEQFF TGTGCCAGCAGTTTAACCGAGAATGAGCAGTTCTTC
- TRBJ2-1 TRBV7-2 - CASSYLPGGYEQFF TGTGCCAGCAGCTACCTTCCGGGGGGCTATGAGCAGTTCTTC
- TRBJ1-2 TRBV28 few CASSLSTEGANYGYTF TGTGCCAGCAGTTTATCGACAGAGGGGGCTAACTATGGCTACACCTTC
- TRBJ2-3 TRBV18 - CASSPSGTDTQYF TGTGCCAGCTCACCCTCAGGGACAGATACGCAGTATTTT
TRBD1 TRBJ1-2 TRBV10-2 few CASSPGTGNGYTF TGCGCCAGCAGTCCAGGGACAGGCAACGGCTACACCTTC
- TRBJ1-3 TRBV10-3 few CAISERGGTGGNTIYF TGTGCCATCAGTGAGAGAGGGGGTACGGGAGGAAACACCATATATTTT
TRBD1 TRBJ1-2 TRBV13 few CASSYKQGGGYTF TGTGCCAGCAGCTATAAACAGGGGGGGGGCTACACCTTC
TRBD1 TRBJ1-4 TRBV9 once CASSATGVNYEKLFF TGTGCCAGCAGCGCGACAGGGGTTAACTATGAAAAACTGTTTTTT
- TRBJ1-4 TRBV5-1 - CASSLGPKGATYNEKLFF TGCGCCAGCAGCTTGGGCCCTAAGGGAGCGACATATAATGAAAAACTGTTTTTT
TRBD2 TRBJ2-7 TRBV30 - CAWSVLGVLGTSNPYEQYF TGTGCCTGGAGTGTACTGGGAGTACTGGGGACTAGCAATCCCTACGAGCAGTACTTC
- TRBJ1-5 TRBV28 - CASSLTDSYSNQPQHF TGTGCCAGCAGTTTAACCGACAGCTATAGCAATCAGCCCCAGCATTTT
TRBD1 TRBJ2-3 TRBV7-9 - CASRPTSGAGGSLFDTQYF TGTGCCAGCAGACCAACGTCGGGGGCAGGGGGCAGTTTGTTTGATACGCAGTATTTT
TRBD2 TRBJ2-7 TRBV27 - CASSAHQGSGSNSYEQYF TGTGCCAGCAGTGCACACCAAGGGAGCGGGAGTAATTCTTACGAGCAGTACTTC
TRBD2 TRBJ2-3 TRBV9 - CASSVVGTSGLSTDTQYF TGTGCCAGCAGCGTAGTGGGGACTAGCGGACTTAGCACAGATACGCAGTATTTT
- TRBJ1-1 TRBV28 - CASMSLGGRGTEAFF TGTGCCAGCATGAGTCTAGGAGGACGAGGGACTGAAGCTTTCTTT
- TRBJ2-2 TRBV10-3 - CAISDLAANTGELFF TGTGCCATCAGTGACCTCGCGGCGAACACCGGGGAGCTGTTTTTT
TRBD2 TRBJ2-1 TRBV5-4 - CASSGGLAGYPQGNEQFF TGTGCCAGCAGCGGGGGACTAGCGGGATACCCCCAGGGCAATGAGCAGTTCTTC
- TRBJ1-4 TRBV5-5 - CASSVGQIATNEKLFF TGTGCCAGCAGCGTAGGACAGATTGCAACTAATGAAAAACTGTTTTTT
- TRBJ1-2 TRBV28 - CASHTEVYGYTF TGTGCCAGTCATACGGAGGTCTATGGCTACACCTTC
- TRBJ2-5 TRBV5-4 - CASSLDTGETQYF TGTGCCAGCAGCTTGGATACCGGGGAGACCCAGTACTTC
TRBD1 TRBJ2-1 TRBV6-1 - CASSEAGGEQFF TGTGCCAGCAGTGAAGCAGGGGGCGAGCAGTTCTTC
TRBD1 TRBJ2-1 TRBV29-1 - CSARTGGRDEQFF TGCAGCGCTAGGACAGGGGGCAGGGATGAGCAGTTCTTC
TRBD1 TRBJ1-2 TRBV13 - CASSWGTGNYGYTF TGTGCCAGCAGCTGGGGGACAGGGAACTATGGCTACACCTTC
- TRBJ1-5 TRBV18 few CASSPDRNQPQHF TGTGCCAGCTCACCAGACAGAAATCAGCCCCAGCATTTT
- TRBJ1-1 TRBV11-2 - CASSLGGQPNTEAFF TGTGCCAGCAGCTTAGGTGGACAACCGAACACTGAAGCTTTCTTT
TRBD2 TRBJ2-5 TRBV6-5 - CASIKAGGETQYF TGTGCCAGCATCAAAGCGGGAGGTGAGACCCAGTACTTC
- TRBJ2-5 TRBV15 - CATSRQGHQETQYF TGTGCCACCAGCAGACAGGGTCACCAAGAGACCCAGTACTTC
TRBD1 TRBJ1-1 TRBV19 - CASRTPGGYTEAFF TGTGCCAGTAGAACACCAGGGGGGTACACTGAAGCTTTCTTT
TRBD2 TRBJ2-7 TRBV11-2 - CASSSSSGRAPEQYF TGTGCCAGCAGCTCATCTAGCGGGAGGGCCCCCGAGCAGTACTTC
TRBD2 TRBJ2-5 TRBV5-6 - CASSLPSGRARETQYF TGTGCCAGCAGCTTGCCTAGCGGGAGGGCTCGAGAGACCCAGTACTTC
TRBD1 TRBJ1-3 TRBV11-2 - CASSRQGFSGNTIYF TGTGCCAGCAGCCGACAGGGGTTCTCTGGAAACACCATATATTTT
- TRBJ2-3 TRBV28 once CASSQSYRDTQYF TGTGCCAGCAGCCAGAGCTACAGAGATACGCAGTATTTT
- TRBJ1-1 TRBV29-1 - CSVELVGGTEAFF TGCAGCGTTGAACTAGTGGGGGGCACTGAAGCTTTCTTT
- TRBJ1-1 TRBV27 - CASSFRAGVDTEAFF TGTGCCAGCAGTTTCCGGGCAGGGGTTGACACTGAAGCTTTCTTT
TRBD1 TRBJ1-5 TRBV19 - CASSIVGQGLRQPQHF TGTGCCAGTAGTATTGTGGGACAGGGTTTACGGCAGCCCCAGCATTTT